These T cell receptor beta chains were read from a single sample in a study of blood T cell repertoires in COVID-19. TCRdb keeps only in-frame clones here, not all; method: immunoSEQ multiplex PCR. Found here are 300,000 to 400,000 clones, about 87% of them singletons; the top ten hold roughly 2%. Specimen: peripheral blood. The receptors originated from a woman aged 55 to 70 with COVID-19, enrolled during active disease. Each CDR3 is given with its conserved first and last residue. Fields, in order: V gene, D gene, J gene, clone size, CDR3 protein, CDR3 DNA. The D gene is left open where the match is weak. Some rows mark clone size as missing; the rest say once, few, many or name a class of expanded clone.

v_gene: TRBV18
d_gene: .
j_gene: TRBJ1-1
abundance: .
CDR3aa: CASSPWGHTEAFF
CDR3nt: TGTGCCAGCTCACCTTGGGGGCACACTGAAGCTTTCTTT

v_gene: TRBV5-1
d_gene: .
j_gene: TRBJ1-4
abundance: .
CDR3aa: CASSLEGGTNEKLFF
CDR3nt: TGCGCCAGCAGCTTGGAGGGGGGGACTAATGAAAAACTGTTTTTT

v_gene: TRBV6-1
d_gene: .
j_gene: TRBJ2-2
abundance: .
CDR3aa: CASSVGGLIRTRPAPGELFF
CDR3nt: TGTGCCAGCAGTGTCGGGGGTTTGATCCGTACGCGCCCCGCCCCCGGGGAGCTGTTTTTT

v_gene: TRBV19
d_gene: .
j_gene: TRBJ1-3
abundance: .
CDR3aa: CASGASITGGNTIYF
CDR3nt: TGTGCCAGTGGAGCCTCTATAACAGGAGGAAACACCATATATTTT

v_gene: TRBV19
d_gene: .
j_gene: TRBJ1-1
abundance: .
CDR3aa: CASSIDLRGQKGEGTEAFF
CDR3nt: TGTGCCAGTAGTATAGATCTTCGGGGACAAAAAGGTGAAGGCACTGAAGCTTTCTTT

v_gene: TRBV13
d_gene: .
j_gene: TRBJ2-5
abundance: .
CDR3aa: CASSPQQGTQRETQYF
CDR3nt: TGTGCCAGCAGCCCACAACAGGGGACTCAGCGAGAGACCCAGTACTTC

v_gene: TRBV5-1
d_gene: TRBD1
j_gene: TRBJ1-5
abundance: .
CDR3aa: CASSRTGDNQPQHF
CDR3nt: TGCGCCAGCAGCAGGACAGGCGACAATCAGCCCCAGCATTTT

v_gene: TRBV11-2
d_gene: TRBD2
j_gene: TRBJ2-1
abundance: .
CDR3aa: CASSLSGGAGYEQFF
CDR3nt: TGTGCCAGCAGCCTTAGCGGGGGGGCCGGTTATGAGCAGTTCTTC

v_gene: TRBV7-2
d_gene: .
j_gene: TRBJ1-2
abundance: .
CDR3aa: CASSFGGGNGYTF
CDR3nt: TGTGCCAGCAGCTTTGGGGGAGGGAATGGCTACACCTTC

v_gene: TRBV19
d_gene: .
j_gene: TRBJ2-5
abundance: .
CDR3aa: CASSPIPGHQYF
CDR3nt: TGTGCCAGTAGTCCTATCCCGGGACACCAGTACTTC

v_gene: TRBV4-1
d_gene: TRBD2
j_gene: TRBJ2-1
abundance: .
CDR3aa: CASSPLAGDHNEQFF
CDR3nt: TGCGCCAGCAGCCCGCTAGCGGGGGACCACAATGAGCAGTTCTTC

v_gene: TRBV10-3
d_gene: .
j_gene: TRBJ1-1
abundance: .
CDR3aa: CAIKGFTRPMKGTEAFF
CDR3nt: TGTGCCATCAAAGGGTTTACTAGACCAATGAAGGGCACTGAAGCTTTCTTT

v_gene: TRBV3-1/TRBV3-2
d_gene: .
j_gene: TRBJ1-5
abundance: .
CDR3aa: CASNQGRVSGQPQHF
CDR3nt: TGTGCCAGCAACCAGGGGAGGGTTAGTGGTCAGCCCCAGCATTTT

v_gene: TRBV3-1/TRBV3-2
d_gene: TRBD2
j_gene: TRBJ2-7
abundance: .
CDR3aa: CASSQGRGLAGAYEQYF
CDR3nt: TGTGCCAGCAGCCAAGGGCGTGGGCTAGCGGGGGCCTACGAGCAGTACTTC

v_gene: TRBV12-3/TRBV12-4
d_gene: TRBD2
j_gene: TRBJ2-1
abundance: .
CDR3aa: CASLLAGGHEQFF
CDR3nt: TGTGCCAGCCTACTAGCGGGGGGGCACGAGCAGTTCTTC

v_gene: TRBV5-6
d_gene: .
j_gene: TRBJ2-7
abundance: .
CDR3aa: CASSFFHEQYF
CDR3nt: TGTGCCAGCAGCTTCTTCCACGAGCAGTACTTC

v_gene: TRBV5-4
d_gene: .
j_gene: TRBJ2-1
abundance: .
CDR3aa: CASSLAGTPLGQFF
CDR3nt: TGTGCCAGCAGCTTAGCAGGGACTCCTTTAGGGCAGTTCTTC

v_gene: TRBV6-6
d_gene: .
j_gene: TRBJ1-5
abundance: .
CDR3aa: CASSYSQKNQPQHF
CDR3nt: TGTGCCAGCAGTTACTCACAGAAGAATCAGCCCCAGCATTTT

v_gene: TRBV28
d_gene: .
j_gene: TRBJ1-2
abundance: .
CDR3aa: CASRRSQGNAYGYTF
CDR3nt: TGTGCCAGCAGACGGTCGCAGGGGAATGCTTATGGCTACACCTTC

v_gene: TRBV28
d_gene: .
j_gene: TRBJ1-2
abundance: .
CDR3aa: CASTASRSRGYTF
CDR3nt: TGTGCCAGCACCGCCTCGCGCTCGAGGGGCTACACCTTC

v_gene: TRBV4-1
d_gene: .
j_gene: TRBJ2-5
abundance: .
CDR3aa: CASSQGVGAAGLETQYF
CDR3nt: TGCGCCAGCAGCCAAGGGGTTGGGGCGGCAGGGTTAGAGACCCAGTACTTC

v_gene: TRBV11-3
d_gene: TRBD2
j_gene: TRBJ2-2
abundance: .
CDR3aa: CASSRDYVTGELFF
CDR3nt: TGTGCCAGCAGCCGGGACTATGTCACCGGGGAGCTGTTTTTT

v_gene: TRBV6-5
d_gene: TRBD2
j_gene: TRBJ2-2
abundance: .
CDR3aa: CASRKRGRTGELFF
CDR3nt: TGTGCCAGCAGGAAGCGGGGTCGGACCGGGGAGCTGTTTTTT

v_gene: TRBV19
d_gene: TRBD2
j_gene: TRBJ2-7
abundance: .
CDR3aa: CASSISEPTSGGGVYEQYF
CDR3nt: TGTGCCAGTAGTATATCAGAACCGACTAGCGGGGGAGGTGTATACGAGCAGTACTTC

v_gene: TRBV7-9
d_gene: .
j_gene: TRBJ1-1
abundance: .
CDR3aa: CASSLATGFTEAFF
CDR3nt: TGTGCCAGCAGCTTAGCAACAGGGTTTACTGAAGCTTTCTTT

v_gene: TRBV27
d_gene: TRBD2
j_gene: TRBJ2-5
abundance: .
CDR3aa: CASSLFSGGREAQYF
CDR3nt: TGTGCCAGCAGTTTATTTAGCGGGGGGCGAGAGGCCCAGTACTTC

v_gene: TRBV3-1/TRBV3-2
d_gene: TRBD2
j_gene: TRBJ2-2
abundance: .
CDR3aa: CASSPPGGYGGELFF
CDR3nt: TGTGCCAGCAGCCCCCCCGGGGGGTACGGCGGGGAGCTGTTTTTT

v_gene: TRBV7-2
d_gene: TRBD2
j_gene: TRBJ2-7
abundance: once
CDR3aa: CASSPAGLAGHEQYF
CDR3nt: TGTGCCAGCAGCCCCGCGGGACTAGCGGGCCACGAGCAGTACTTC

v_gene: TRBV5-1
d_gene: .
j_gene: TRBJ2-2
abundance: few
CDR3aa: CASSHSPRSGELFF
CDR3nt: TGCGCCAGCAGCCACAGTCCCCGGTCCGGGGAGCTGTTTTTT

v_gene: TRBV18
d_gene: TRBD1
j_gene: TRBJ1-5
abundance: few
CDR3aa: CASSGTDSNQPQHF
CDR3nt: TGTGCCAGCTCCGGGACAGATAGCAATCAGCCCCAGCATTTT

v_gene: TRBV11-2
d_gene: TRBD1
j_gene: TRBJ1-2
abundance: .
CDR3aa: CASSLEAGGYGYTF
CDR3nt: TGTGCCAGCAGCTTAGAGGCAGGGGGCTATGGCTACACCTTC

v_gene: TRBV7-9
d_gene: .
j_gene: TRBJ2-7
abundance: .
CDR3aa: CASISRRGEQYF
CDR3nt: TGTGCCAGCATCTCTAGGAGGGGCGAGCAGTACTTC

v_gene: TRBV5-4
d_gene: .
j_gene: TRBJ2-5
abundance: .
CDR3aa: CASSSTLTRQETQYF
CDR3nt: TGTGCCAGCAGCTCAACATTAACGCGGCAAGAGACCCAGTACTTC

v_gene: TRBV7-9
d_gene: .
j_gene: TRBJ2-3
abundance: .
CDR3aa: CASSTASSAIRTQYF
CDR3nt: TGTGCCAGCAGCACAGCTTCTAGCGCCATCCGTACGCAGTATTTT

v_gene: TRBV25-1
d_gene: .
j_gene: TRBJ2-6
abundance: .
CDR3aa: CASQRKGVGANVLTF
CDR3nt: TGTGCCAGCCAGAGGAAGGGGGTAGGGGCCAACGTCCTGACTTTC

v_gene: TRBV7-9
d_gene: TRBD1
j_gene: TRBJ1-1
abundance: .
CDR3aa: CASSQQGKAEAFF
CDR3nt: TGTGCCAGCAGCCAACAGGGGAAGGCTGAAGCTTTCTTT

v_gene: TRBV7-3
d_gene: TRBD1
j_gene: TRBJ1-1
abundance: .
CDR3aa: CASSLTGGWVTEAFF
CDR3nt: TGTGCCAGCAGCTTGACAGGGGGATGGGTCACTGAAGCTTTCTTT

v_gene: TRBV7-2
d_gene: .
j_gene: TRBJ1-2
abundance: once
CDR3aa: CASSLAGDYGYTF
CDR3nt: TGTGCCAGCAGCTTAGCAGGAGACTATGGCTACACCTTC

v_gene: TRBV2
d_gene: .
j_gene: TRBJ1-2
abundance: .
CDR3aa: CASSGTTRGYGYTF
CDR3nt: TGTGCCAGCAGCGGGACTACCCGGGGCTATGGCTACACCTTC

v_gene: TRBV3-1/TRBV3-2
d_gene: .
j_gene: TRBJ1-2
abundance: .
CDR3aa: CASSRGSFGYTF
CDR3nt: TGTGCCAGCAGCCGAGGGAGTTTTGGCTACACCTTC

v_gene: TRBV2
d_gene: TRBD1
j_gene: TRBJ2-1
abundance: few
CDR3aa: CASSALGTGGRVEQFF
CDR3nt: TGTGCCAGCAGTGCCCTGGGGACAGGGGGACGGGTTGAGCAGTTCTTC

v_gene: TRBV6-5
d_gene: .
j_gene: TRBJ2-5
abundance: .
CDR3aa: CASSYAITGFGETQYF
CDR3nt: TGTGCCAGCAGTTACGCGATAACAGGCTTCGGTGAGACCCAGTACTTC

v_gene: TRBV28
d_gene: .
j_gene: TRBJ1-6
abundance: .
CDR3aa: CASSSGGPLHF
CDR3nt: TGTGCCAGCAGTTCCGGGGGACCCCTCCACTTT

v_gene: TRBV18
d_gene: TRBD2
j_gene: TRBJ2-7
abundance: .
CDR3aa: CASSLPGLAGGLYEQYF
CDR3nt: TGTGCCAGCTCACTCCCGGGACTAGCGGGGGGACTCTACGAGCAGTACTTC

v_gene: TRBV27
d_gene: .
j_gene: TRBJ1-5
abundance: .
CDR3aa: CASRGGRSNQPQHF
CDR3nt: TGTGCCAGCAGGGGGGGTCGTAGCAATCAGCCCCAGCATTTT

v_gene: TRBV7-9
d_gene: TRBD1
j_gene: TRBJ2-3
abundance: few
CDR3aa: CASRRRTGPSTDTQYF
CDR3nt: TGTGCCAGCAGGAGACGGACAGGGCCTAGCACAGATACGCAGTATTTT

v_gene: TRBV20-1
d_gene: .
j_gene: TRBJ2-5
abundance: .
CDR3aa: CSASISETQYF
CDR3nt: TGCAGTGCTAGTATCTCGGAGACCCAGTACTTC